The clone carrying this T cell receptor (beta chain) was counted at least ten times. These data come from a study of shared clonotypes between healthy human individuals. Clones were read by immunoSEQ multiplex PCR, and TCRdb kept only the in-frame ones, dropping some. The table shows fewer than 800,000 clones, with roughly 94% occurring only once. V dropped 5 bases and J dropped 0; count of bases not matched to a gene: 2. This CDR3 is 15 amino acids long. The germline V gene has CDR1 SGHTA and CDR2 FQGTGA. CD8 cells classed as naive were CD45RO-negative and positively selected for CCR7, excluding terminally differentiated effector memory CD45RA+ cells.

Material for sequencing was naive CD8+ T cells sorted from blood. The chain is built from TRBV7-3 and TRBJ2-2; 8 nucleotides match TRBD1. The receptor's source is a young man in good health. CDR3 nucleotide sequence: TGTGCCAGCAGCCCGGACAGGGCGAACACCGGGGAGCTGTTTTTT. It translates to CASSPDRANTGELFF.